This T cell receptor (beta chain) was recovered during a study of blood T cell repertoires in COVID-19. Study in general: From T cells, B-cell-depleted T cells, or PBMCs came the material, which was cDNA or gDNA.

The germline V gene has CDR1 SGHVS and CDR2 FQNEAQ. V was cut by 6 bases and J by 5 bases, with 14 bases left in between. This CDR3 has 13 residues. The assay was immunoSEQ multiplex PCR, and TCRdb's table has in-frame clones only and misses some. The sample consists of 150,000 to 200,000 clones, 82% of them appearing once. Material: peripheral blood. This chain connects TRBV7-8 to TRBJ2-7; D possibly corresponds to TRBD2 (5 bases). This clonotype originated in a human donor with acute or convalescent COVID-19. The donor label of this sample is uncertain. The CDR3 sequence: CASRRELRDEQYF. CDR3 bases: TGTGCCAGCAGGAGGGAACTCCGGGACGAGCAGTACTTC.